Below, one T cell receptor beta chain is given with its context. The germline V gene encodes CDR1 MNHEY and CDR2 SVGAGI. V was shortened by 4 bases and J by 5 bases, with 12 bases between the two germline ends. The CDR3 spans 13 residues. Data came from immunoSEQ multiplex PCR; TCRdb stores just in-frame clones and leaves some out. This sample yields 20,000 to 25,000 clones, of which 90% are seen a single time; approximately 16% belongs to the top ten. This entry is derived from a study of PD-L1 blockade in urothelial cancer. Overall study: Blood was tested 3 weeks (second dose) and 6 weeks into treatment.

The study collected 1 to 8 samples per patient, pretreatment and on-treatment. This sequence originates from a woman in her fifties or sixties with urothelial cancer. The V and J genes are TRBV6-5 and TRBJ2-7; D perhaps matches TRBD1 (5 bases). Material: PBMCs, obtained around atezolizumab (anti-PD-L1) treatment. The CDR3 protein is CASSSSQGNEQYF. CDR3 DNA sequence: TGTGCCAGCAGTTCGTCCCAGGGAAACGAGCAGTACTTC.